The 32 T cell receptor beta chains below were found in one sample sequenced in a study of response to subunit inactivated influenza vaccine. Each CDR3 protein gets one entry after TCRdb re-called the RT-PCR reads with MiXCR. The profile shows 450,000 to 550,000 distinct CDR3 sequences, around 25% of them singletons. The sequencing used CD4+ T cells sorted from PBMCs, collected roughly 5 days after vaccination. Receptor source: a man in his fifties or sixties who received an inactivated influenza vaccine.

The gene calls are TRBV3-1 and TRBJ2-2; D remains unclear. Deletions cut 6 bases from V and 2 bases from J, with 10 bases between. This CDR3 comprises 14 residues. Germline assignment: CDR1 LGHDT and CDR2 YNNKEL (reference sequence). DNA of the CDR3: TGTGCCAGCAGGCGCGGCAGTAACACCGGGGAGCTGTTTTTT. Its protein product is CASRRGSNTGELFF.

This chain uses TRBV12-3 or TRBV12-4 with TRBJ2-2; D gene ambiguous. The CDR3 length is 12 residues. Between the trimmed V and J ends, which lost 6 bases and 8 bases, there was a span of 10 bases. CDR3 in DNA: TGTGCCAGCAGCACTCTGAGAGGGGAGCTGTTTTTT. Its translation is CASSTLRGELFF.

The gene calls are TRBV6-5 and TRBJ1-5; D gene ambiguous. The CDR3 has 15 residues. V dropped 2 bases and J dropped 9 bases, with 17 bases sitting between them. The germline gives CDR1 MNHEY, CDR2 SVGAGI. CDR3 coding DNA: TGTGCCAGCAGTTACGAACCGCCTACGGAACTGCCCCAGCATTTT. Translating it yields CASSYEPPTELPQHF.

Remarks on this clonotype: A clone one base away is much larger, so this may be a read error. The rearrangement links TRBV9 to TRBJ2-3; no firm D call. CDR3 length: 11 amino acids. Per germline, CDR1 SGDLS and CDR2 YYNGEE. V lost 2 bases and J lost 6, with 4 bases in between. The CDR3 DNA follows: TGTGCCAGCAGCGTCGGGGATACGCAGTATTTT. The encoded protein is CASSVGDTQYF.

This clonotype was detected a few times. The chain joins TRBV28 to TRBJ2-3; D is unclear. The CDR3 consists of 13 residues. The germline gives CDR1 MDHEN, CDR2 SYDVKM. Deletions cut 7 bases from V and 5 bases from J, with 13 bases between. The CDR3 bases are TGTGCCAGCATTATTCCCGACCGAGATACGCAGTATTTT. It codes for CASIIPDRDTQYF.

The chain couples TRBV7-9 to TRBJ2-7; TRBD2 is a possible D gene (5 bases). The germline V and J ends were trimmed by 5 bases and 5 bases, with 25 bases remaining between them. From germline, CDR1 is SEHNR and CDR2 FQNEAQ (reference sequence). CDR3 length: 17 amino acids. The CDR3 reads CASSPPSLVRGSNEQYF. In nucleotides, the CDR3 is TGTGCCAGCAGCCCCCCCTCTCTCGTTCGGGGTAGCAACGAGCAGTACTTC.

The gene calls are TRBV5-4 and TRBJ2-5; 7 bases are shared with TRBD1. The CDR3 sequence is 14 residues long. The germline gives CDR1 SGHNT, CDR2 YYREEE (reference sequence). V gave up 4 bases and J gave up 2 bases; unmatched junction bases: 5. The CDR3: CASSTGQKQETQYF. The CDR3 DNA reads as TGTGCCAGCAGCACGGGACAGAAGCAAGAGACCCAGTACTTC.

The table lists this clonotype with many counts. V is TRBV29-1 and J is TRBJ2-1; 9 bases align to TRBD1. The CDR3 has 13 residues. Germline trimming cut 6 bases from V and 12 bases from J; bases unmatched to any gene: 12. CDR1 is SQVTM, CDR2 ANQGSEA, per germline. The CDR3 DNA is TGCAGCGTGGGGGCCCGGGACAGGGATCGGCAGTTCTTC. It is translated as CSVGARDRDRQFF.

The V gene is TRBV5-1, the J gene TRBJ2-2, with D tentatively TRBD2 (6 bases). With 4 bases removed from V and 5 bases from J, the gap between germline ends came to 15 bases. From germline, CDR1 is SGHRS and CDR2 YFSETQ. This CDR3 has 15 amino acids. The chain's CDR3 is CASSVTAGRTGELFF. The CDR3 nucleotides are TGCGCCAGCAGCGTTACGGCGGGGCGGACCGGGGAGCTGTTTTTT.

This clonotype was picked up a small number of times. CDR3 nucleotides: TGCAGTGCCTTACAGGGGATCCCCTACGAGCAGTACTTC. Translation gives CSALQGIPYEQYF. The rearrangement uses TRBV20-1 and TRBJ2-7; 7 bases map to TRBD1. The CDR3 is 13 residues long. From germline, CDR1 is DFQATT and CDR2 SNEGSKA (reference sequence). Trimming took 6 bases from V and 2 from J; bases not matched to a gene: 7.

This sequence joins TRBV11-2 and TRBJ1-2, with 8 bases lining up with TRBD1. Germline V lookup: CDR1 SGHAT, CDR2 FQNNGV. The CDR3 spans 14 residues. V lost 1 base and J lost 4; bases outside the gene matches: 2. The CDR3 coding sequence is TGTGCCAGCAGCTTAGTGGACAGGGTCTATGGCTACACCTTC. Translation gives CASSLVDRVYGYTF. Using reference TRBV11-2 and TRBJ1-2 for the parts outside the CDR3, the full variable domain is EAGVAQSPRYKIIEKRQSVAFWCNPISGHATLYWYQQILGQGPKLLIQFQNNGVVDDSQLPKDRFSAERLKGVDSTLKIQPAKLEDSAVYLCASSLVDRVYGYTFGSGTRLTVV.

This clonotype was observed a handful of times. The chain joins TRBV20-1 to TRBJ1-2; D not resolved. CDR1 and CDR2 from the germline V gene are DFQATT and SNEGSKA (reference sequence). This CDR3 is built from 11 residues. Trimming pared 6 bases from V and 3 bases from J, leaving 8 bases between. The CDR3 DNA is TGCAGTGCCAACAGCGACTATGGCTACACCTTC. This encodes CSANSDYGYTF.

The chain is built from TRBV19 and TRBJ2-1; D call uncertain. Trimming stripped 7 bases from V and 0 bases from J, with 16 bases between. The CDR3 loop spans 16 amino acids. Germline V gene sequence: CDR1 LNHDA, CDR2 SQIVND (reference sequence). CDR3 nucleotide sequence: TGTGCCAGTACCTCGGCGGAACGGCACTCCTACAATGAGCAGTTCTTC. Amino acid sequence: CASTSAERHSYNEQFF.

J is TRBJ2-1 and V is TRBV20-1; 10 bases line up with TRBD2. Trimming at V came to 4 bases and at J to 7 bases, leaving 7 bases not matched to a gene. In germline, CDR1 is DFQATT, CDR2 SNEGSKA (reference sequence). The length of the CDR3 is 14 residues. CDR3 nucleotide sequence: TGCAGTGCTACTAGCGGGAGAATTTGGAATGAGCAGTTCTTC. It is translated as CSATSGRIWNEQFF.

The genes are TRBV5-1 and TRBJ1-2; D uncertain. In germline, CDR1 is SGHRS, CDR2 YFSETQ. CDR3 size: 14 residues. V shed 2 bases and J shed 4 bases, with 12 bases lying between them. The CDR3 sequence is CASSFGDRPYGYTF. The CDR3, as DNA: TGCGCCAGCAGCTTTGGCGATCGGCCCTATGGCTACACCTTC.

The chain employs TRBV9 and TRBJ2-5; D gene uncertain. This CDR3 is 17 amino acids long. With 4 bases removed from V and 5 bases from J, the gap between germline ends came to 24 bases. Per the germline V gene, CDR1 is SGDLS and CDR2 is YYNGEE. The CDR3 bases are TGTGCCAGCAGCCCGGACCAACGGGCTAACTTTGGGGAGACCCAGTACTTC. It yields the protein CASSPDQRANFGETQYF.

The rearrangement joins TRBV14 to TRBJ1-1; D is undetermined. Germline lookup yields CDR1 SGHDN and CDR2 FVKESK. V lost 3 bases to trimming and J lost 3 bases, with 5 bases between them. There are 12 residues in the CDR3. The CDR3 protein is CASSHGYTEAFF. The CDR3 DNA is TGTGCCAGCAGCCACGGGTACACTGAAGCTTTCTTT. The full variable domain, in which reference TRBV14 and TRBJ1-1 provide the parts outside the CDR3, is EAGVTQFPSHSVIEKGQTVTLRCDPISGHDNLYWYRRVMGKEIKFLLHFVKESKQDESGMPNNRFLAERTGGTYSTLKVQPAELEDSGVYFCASSHGYTEAFFGQGTRLTVV.

This sequence joins TRBV20-1 and TRBJ1-4; TRBD1 is a possible D gene (6 bases). This CDR3 region has 13 residues. Trimming stripped 7 bases from V and 5 bases from J, with 14 bases between. The germline gives CDR1 DFQATT, CDR2 SNEGSKA (reference sequence). The CDR3 here is CSVRGHQNEKLFF. The CDR3 DNA reads as TGCAGTGTTAGGGGACATCAGAATGAAAAACTGTTTTTT.

The CDR3 DNA reads as TGCGCCAGCAGCTTGTCGGGACAGGGCCCCTCCGAGCAGTACTTC. It yields the protein CASSLSGQGPSEQYF. The chain links TRBV5-1 to TRBJ2-7, with TRBD1 identical over 9 bases. Looked up from germline, CDR1 is SGHRS and CDR2 is YFSETQ. The CDR3 runs 15 residues. The V segment lost 1 base and the J segment 6 bases; nucleotides outside the gene matches: 8.

Only a few counts were recorded for this clonotype. This CDR3 is CATSDWTDSEAFF. As DNA, the CDR3 is TGTGCCACCAGTGATTGGACCGATTCTGAAGCTTTCTTT. V is TRBV24-1 and J is TRBJ1-1; D gene ambiguous. CDR1 is KGHDR, CDR2 SFDVKD, per germline. This CDR3 is built from 13 residues. Between the trimmed V and J ends, which lost 2 bases and 6 bases, there was a span of 9 bases.

This clonotype was detected a few times. The chain joins TRBV28 to TRBJ2-3; possibly TRBD2 for D (5 bases). This CDR3 contains 16 residues. V lost 1 base, J lost 1 base, and 12 bases lay in between. The V gene's germline CDR1 is MDHEN and CDR2 SYDVKM. The CDR3, as DNA: TGTGCCAGCAGTTTATTGGCCCCGCGGGGCACAGATACGCAGTATTTT. It codes for CASSLLAPRGTDTQYF.

This clonotype has just a few counts. The CDR3 region has the DNA TGTGCCAGCAGCTTTCCGGGACTAGCGGGATCTGAGACCCAGTACTTC. This gives the protein CASSFPGLAGSETQYF. The chain combines TRBV7-2 with TRBJ2-5; 13 bases line up with TRBD2. The CDR3 has 16 residues. CDR1 SGHTA and CDR2 FQGNSA come from the germline V gene. V gave up 3 bases and J gave up 5 bases; unmatched junction bases: 6.

Only a few counts were recorded for this clonotype. This chain links TRBV7-3 with TRBJ2-2, with 10 positions matching TRBD1. With V trimmed by 7 bases and J by 3 bases, 5 bases remained unmatched. The CDR3 loop spans 15 amino acids. Germline CDR1 SGHTA, CDR2 FQGTGA. CDR3 sequence (DNA): TGTGCCAGCAAACCGGGACAGGGGTACACCGGGGAGCTGTTTTTT. It specifies CASKPGQGYTGELFF.

This clonotype came up a few times. The chain is built from TRBV20-1 and TRBJ1-4; D ambiguous. V shed 1 base and J shed 8 bases, with 8 bases lying between them. This CDR3 comprises 12 residues. CDR1 DFQATT and CDR2 SNEGSKA come from the germline V gene (reference sequence). The CDR3 DNA reads as TGCAGTGCTAGAGTCCCCGAGGAAAAACTGTTTTTT. Its translation: CSARVPEEKLFF.

The chain couples TRBV12-3 or TRBV12-4 to TRBJ1-1; tentative D call: TRBD1 (6 bases). Trimming removed 7 bases at V and 2 bases at J, with 14 bases between. This CDR3 has 14 residues. The CDR3 bases are TGTGCCAGCACCGAACAGGGCCCCAACACTGAAGCTTTCTTT. Translating gives CASTEQGPNTEAFF.

The J gene is TRBJ2-5, the V gene TRBV5-1; 9 bases align to TRBD2. Trimming took 4 bases from V and 5 from J; bases not matched to a gene: 9. From germline, CDR1 is SGHRS and CDR2 YFSETQ. This CDR3 is 15 amino acids long. The CDR3 coding sequence is TGCGCCAGCAGCCCAAGCGGGGGGCGAGGGGAGACCCAGTACTTC. Amino acid sequence: CASSPSGGRGETQYF.

This chain uses TRBV11-2 with TRBJ2-1, with 9 positions matching TRBD1. The ends lost 1 base at V and 0 bases at J; junction bases unmatched: 13. Germline V gene sequence: CDR1 SGHAT, CDR2 FQNNGV. The CDR3 has 20 amino acids. CDR3 nucleotide sequence: TGTGCCAGCAGCTTAGGGGTTGTGACAGGGGGTGTCAACTCCTACAATGAGCAGTTCTTC. Amino acid sequence: CASSLGVVTGGVNSYNEQFF.

This chain joins TRBV7-2 and TRBJ2-1; 8 bases are shared with TRBD2. This CDR3 spans 17 amino acids. Germline CDR1 reads SGHTA; CDR2 reads FQGNSA. Trimming took 0 bases from V and 5 from J; bases not matched to a gene: 9. CDR3 coding DNA: TGTGCCAGCAGCTTAGCGTTTATCGGGAGGGGTAACAATGAGCAGTTCTTC. Protein product: CASSLAFIGRGNNEQFF.

V and J are TRBV12-3 or TRBV12-4 and TRBJ2-1; 7 bases fit TRBD1. V dropped 8 bases and J dropped 4; count of bases not matched to a gene: 5. The CDR3 sequence is 13 residues long. CDR3 coding DNA: TGTGCCAGCGCCCGGACAGGATACAATGAGCAGTTCTTC. Its protein is CASARTGYNEQFF.

This clonotype has a handful of counts. The chain links TRBV7-3 to TRBJ2-3; TRBD2 matches at 8 bases. The CDR3 has 14 residues. The germline V gene encodes CDR1 SGHTA and CDR2 FQGTGA. Trimming took 5 bases from V and 4 from J; bases not matched to a gene: 5. The CDR3 sequence: CASSPGLDSDTQYF. Here the CDR3 DNA reads TGTGCCAGCAGCCCGGGACTAGATTCAGATACGCAGTATTTT.

This rearrangement joins TRBV20-1 to TRBJ2-2; the match to TRBD1 covers 9 bases. Germline V gives CDR1 DFQATT, CDR2 SNEGSKA (reference sequence). The CDR3 consists of 17 residues. Trimming took 2 bases from V and 4 from J; bases not matched to a gene: 11. The CDR3 DNA follows: TGCAGTGCTAGACGACTAGGACAGGGGTTGGGCACCGGGGAGCTGTTTTTT. Protein: CSARRLGQGLGTGELFF.

Only a few counts were recorded for this clonotype. The chain combines TRBV29-1 with TRBJ1-2, with D possibly matching TRBD1 (5 bases). Per the germline V gene, CDR1 is SQVTM and CDR2 is ANQGSEA. Deletions cut 4 bases from V and 2 bases from J, with 11 bases between. The CDR3 has 13 residues. CDR3 loop: CSVVGRQNYGYTF. In DNA form, the CDR3 reads TGCAGCGTTGTGGGGCGGCAAAACTATGGCTACACCTTC.